This T cell receptor beta chain was retrieved from a study of OX40 agonist ivuxolimab in advanced cancers. For the study at large: Clinicians treated patients with ivuxolimab, an agonistic anti-OX40 (CD134) antibody. The study, taken as a whole, reports: There were, on average, more expanded clones in CD8+ T cells than in CD4+.

In the case of this clone: Its cognate antigen is unknown.

Assay used: immunoSEQ multiplex PCR; TCRdb lists only in-frame clones, some missing. The sample has approximately 20,000 clones, roughly 89% seen once. The CDR3 is made up of 18 amino acids. Trimming removed 5 bases at V and 5 bases at J, with 22 bases between. CDR1 is SGHAT, CDR2 FQNNGV, per germline. Sample: CD4+ or CD8+ T cells sorted from blood, taken in a trial of the OX40 agonist ivuxolimab. The rearrangement joins TRBV11-2 to TRBJ2-6; no clear D gene. The TCR was taken from an adult with an advanced solid tumor such as melanoma, head and neck, liver or kidney cancer. CDR3 coding DNA: TGTGCCAGCAGCACACACTGCAAGCAACAAAGTCGGGCCAACGTCCTGACTTTC. Protein product: CASSTHCKQQSRANVLTF.